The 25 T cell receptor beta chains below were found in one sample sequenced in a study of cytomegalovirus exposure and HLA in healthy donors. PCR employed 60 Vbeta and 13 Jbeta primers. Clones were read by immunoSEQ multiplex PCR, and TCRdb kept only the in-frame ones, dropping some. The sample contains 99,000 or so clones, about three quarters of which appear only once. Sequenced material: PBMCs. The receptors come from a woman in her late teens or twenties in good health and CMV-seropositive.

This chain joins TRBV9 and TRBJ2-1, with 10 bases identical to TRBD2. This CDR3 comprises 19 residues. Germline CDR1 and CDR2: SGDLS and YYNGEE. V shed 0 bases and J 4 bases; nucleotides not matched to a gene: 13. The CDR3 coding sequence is TGTGCCAGCAGCGTAGCCCCCCCTGGGGCTAGCGGGAGTTACAATGAGCAGTTCTTC. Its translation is CASSVAPPGASGSYNEQFF. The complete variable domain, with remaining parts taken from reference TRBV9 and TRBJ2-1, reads DSGVTQTPKHLITATGQRVTLRCSPRSGDLSVYWYQQSLDQGLQFLIQYYNGEERAKGNILERFSAQQFPDLHSELNLSSLELGDSALYFCASSVAPPGASGSYNEQFFGPGTRLTVL.

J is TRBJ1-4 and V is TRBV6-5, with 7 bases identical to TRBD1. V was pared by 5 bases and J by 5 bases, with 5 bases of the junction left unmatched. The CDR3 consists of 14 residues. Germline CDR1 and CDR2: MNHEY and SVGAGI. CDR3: CASSPTGFNEKLFF. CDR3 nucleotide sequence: TGTGCCAGCAGTCCGACAGGGTTCAATGAAAAACTGTTTTTT.

CDR3 region: CASSGQGLGQPQHF. In nucleotides, the CDR3 is TGTGCCAGCAGTGGCCAGGGGCTGGGACAGCCCCAGCATTTT. The rearrangement links TRBV6-1 to TRBJ1-5, with D perhaps matching TRBD1 (6 bases). The V end lost 4 bases, the J end lost 7 bases, and 14 bases lay between the germline ends. The CDR3 spans 14 residues. Germline CDR1 MNHNS, CDR2 SASEGT.

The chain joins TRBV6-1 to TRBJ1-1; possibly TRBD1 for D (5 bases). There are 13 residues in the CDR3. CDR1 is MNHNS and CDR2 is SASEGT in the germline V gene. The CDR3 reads CAYWGGVNTEAFF. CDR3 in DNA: TGTGCTTACTGGGGGGGAGTTAACACTGAAGCTTTCTTT.

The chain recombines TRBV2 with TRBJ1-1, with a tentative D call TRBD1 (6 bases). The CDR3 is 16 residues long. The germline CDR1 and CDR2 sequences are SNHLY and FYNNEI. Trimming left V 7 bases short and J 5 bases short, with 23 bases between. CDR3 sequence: CASTEGGGGRETEAFF. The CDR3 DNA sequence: TGTGCCAGCACCGAAGGGGGTGGGGGGCGGGAGACTGAAGCTTTCTTT.

In DNA, the CDR3 is TGTGCCAGCAGCCCCGGGACAGGGGGCGATGAAAAACTGTTTTTT. It is translated as CASSPGTGGDEKLFF. The chain combines TRBV7-2 with TRBJ1-4, with 12 bases aligning to TRBD1. The CDR3 sequence is 15 residues long. Per germline, CDR1 SGHTA and CDR2 FQGNSA. Trimming removed 5 bases from V and 6 bases from J; junction bases left unmatched: 4.

The DNA of the CDR3 is TGTGCCATCAGTGAGGACTTAAGGTTGTCTAATGAGCAGTTCTTC. It specifies CAISEDLRLSNEQFF. This chain connects TRBV10-3 to TRBJ2-1, with D hard to call. V shed 2 bases and J shed 7 bases, with 15 bases lying between them. The germline gives CDR1 ENHRY, CDR2 SYGVKD. CDR3 length: 15 residues.

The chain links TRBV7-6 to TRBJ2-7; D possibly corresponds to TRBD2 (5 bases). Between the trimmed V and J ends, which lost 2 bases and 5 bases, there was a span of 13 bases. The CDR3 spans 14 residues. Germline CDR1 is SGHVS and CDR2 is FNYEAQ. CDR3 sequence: CASSLSGYQNEQYF. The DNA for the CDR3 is TGTGCCAGCAGCTTATCGGGGTATCAGAACGAGCAGTACTTC.

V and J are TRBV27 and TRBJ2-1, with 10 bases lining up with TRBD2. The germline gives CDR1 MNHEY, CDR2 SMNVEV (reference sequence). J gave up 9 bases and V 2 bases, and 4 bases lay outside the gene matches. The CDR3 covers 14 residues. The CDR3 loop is CASSLLAGDSEQFF. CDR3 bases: TGTGCCAGCAGTTTACTAGCGGGAGACAGTGAGCAGTTCTTC.

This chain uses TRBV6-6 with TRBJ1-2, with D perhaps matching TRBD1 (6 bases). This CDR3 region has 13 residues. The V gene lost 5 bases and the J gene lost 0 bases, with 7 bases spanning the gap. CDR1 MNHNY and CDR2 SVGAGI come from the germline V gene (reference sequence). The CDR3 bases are TGTGCCAGCAGTACAGGGACTAACTATGGCTACACCTTC. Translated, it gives CASSTGTNYGYTF.

The CDR3 coding sequence is TGCGCCAGCAGCGCCGACAGGGGGGGCACTGAAGCTTTCTTT. Translation gives CASSADRGGTEAFF. The chain is built from TRBV5-1 and TRBJ1-1, with 9 bases lining up with TRBD1. The CDR3 length is 14 residues. V was clipped by 4 bases and J by 4 bases; unmatched bases: 5. CDR1 and CDR2 (germline): SGHRS, YFSETQ.

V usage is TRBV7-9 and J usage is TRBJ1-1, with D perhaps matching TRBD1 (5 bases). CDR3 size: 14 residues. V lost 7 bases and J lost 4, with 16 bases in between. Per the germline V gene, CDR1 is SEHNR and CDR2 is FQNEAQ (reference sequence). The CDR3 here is CASKIQGGGTEAFF. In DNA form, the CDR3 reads TGTGCCAGCAAGATCCAGGGAGGCGGCACTGAAGCTTTCTTT.

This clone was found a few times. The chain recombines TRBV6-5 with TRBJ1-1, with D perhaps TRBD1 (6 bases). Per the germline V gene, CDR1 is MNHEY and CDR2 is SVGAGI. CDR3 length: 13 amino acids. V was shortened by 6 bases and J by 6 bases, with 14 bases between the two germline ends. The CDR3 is CASRTQGIPEAFF. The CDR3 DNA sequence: TGTGCCAGCAGAACACAGGGAATCCCTGAAGCTTTCTTT.

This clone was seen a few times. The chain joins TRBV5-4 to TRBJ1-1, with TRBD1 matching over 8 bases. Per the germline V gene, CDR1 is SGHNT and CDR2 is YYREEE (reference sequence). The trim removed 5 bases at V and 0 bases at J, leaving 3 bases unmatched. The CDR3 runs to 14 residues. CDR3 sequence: CASRQGEMNTEAFF. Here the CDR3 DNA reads TGTGCCAGCAGACAGGGGGAGATGAACACTGAAGCTTTCTTT.

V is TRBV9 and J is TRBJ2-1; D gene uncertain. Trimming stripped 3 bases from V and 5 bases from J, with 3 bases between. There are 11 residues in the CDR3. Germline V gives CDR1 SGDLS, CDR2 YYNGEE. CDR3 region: CASSADNEQFF. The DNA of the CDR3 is TGTGCCAGCAGCGCCGACAATGAGCAGTTCTTC.

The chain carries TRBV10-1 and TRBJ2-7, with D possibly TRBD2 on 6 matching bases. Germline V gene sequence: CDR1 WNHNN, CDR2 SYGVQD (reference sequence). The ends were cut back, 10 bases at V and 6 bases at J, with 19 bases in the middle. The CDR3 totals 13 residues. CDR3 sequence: CAKSRSGAGEQYF. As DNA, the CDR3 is TGCGCCAAATCTAGGTCGGGAGCGGGCGAGCAGTACTTC.

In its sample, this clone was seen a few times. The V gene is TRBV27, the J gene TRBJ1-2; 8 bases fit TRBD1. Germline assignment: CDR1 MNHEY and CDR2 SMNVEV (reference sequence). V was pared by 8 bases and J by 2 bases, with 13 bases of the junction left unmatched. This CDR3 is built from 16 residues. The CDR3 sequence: CASSPGQVSMNYGYTF. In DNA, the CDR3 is TGTGCCAGCTCCCCGGGACAGGTATCAATGAACTATGGCTACACCTTC.

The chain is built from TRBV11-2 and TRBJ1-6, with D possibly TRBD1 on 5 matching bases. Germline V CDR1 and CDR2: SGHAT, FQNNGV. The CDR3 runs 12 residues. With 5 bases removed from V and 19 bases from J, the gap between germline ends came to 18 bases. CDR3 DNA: TGTGCCAGCAGCCTCGCCGGGGGGATTGTACACTTT. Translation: CASSLAGGIVHF.

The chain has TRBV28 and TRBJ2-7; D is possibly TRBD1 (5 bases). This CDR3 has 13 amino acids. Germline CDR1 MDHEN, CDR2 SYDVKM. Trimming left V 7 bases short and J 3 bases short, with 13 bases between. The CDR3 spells CASTHHDSYEQYF. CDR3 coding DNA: TGTGCCAGCACCCACCATGACAGCTACGAGCAGTACTTC.

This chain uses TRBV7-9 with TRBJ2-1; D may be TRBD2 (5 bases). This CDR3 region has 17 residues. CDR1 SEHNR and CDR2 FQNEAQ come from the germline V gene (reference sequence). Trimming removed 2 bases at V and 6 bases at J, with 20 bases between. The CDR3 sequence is CASSLIGGWGALNEQFF. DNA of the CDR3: TGTGCCAGCAGCTTAATAGGAGGCTGGGGAGCCCTCAATGAGCAGTTCTTC. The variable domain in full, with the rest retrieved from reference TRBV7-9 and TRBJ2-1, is DTGVSQNPRHKITKRGQNVTFRCDPISEHNRLYWYRQTLGQGPEFLTYFQNEAQLEKSRLLSDRFSAERPKGSFSTLEIQRTEQGDSAMYLCASSLIGGWGALNEQFFGPGTRLTVL.

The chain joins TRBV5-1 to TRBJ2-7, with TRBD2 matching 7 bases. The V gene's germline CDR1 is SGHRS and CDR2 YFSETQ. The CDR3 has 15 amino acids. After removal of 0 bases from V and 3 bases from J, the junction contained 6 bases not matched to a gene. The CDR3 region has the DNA TGCGCCAGCAGCTTGGCCGGGACTACCTTCTACGAGCAGTACTTC. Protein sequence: CASSLAGTTFYEQYF.

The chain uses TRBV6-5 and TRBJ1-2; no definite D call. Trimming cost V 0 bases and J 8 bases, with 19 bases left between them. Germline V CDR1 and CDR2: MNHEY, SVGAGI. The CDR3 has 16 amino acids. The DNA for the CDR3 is TGTGCCAGCAGTTACTCGTCGAAAGTGAGGGTAGGCGGCTACACCTTC. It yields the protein CASSYSSKVRVGGYTF.

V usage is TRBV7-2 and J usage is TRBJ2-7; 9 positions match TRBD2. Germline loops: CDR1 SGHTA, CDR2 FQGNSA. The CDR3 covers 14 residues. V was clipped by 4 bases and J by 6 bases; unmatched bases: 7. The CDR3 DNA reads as TGTGCCAGCAGCTCTGGGACTAGCTTTCTCGAGCAGTACTTC. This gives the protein CASSSGTSFLEQYF.

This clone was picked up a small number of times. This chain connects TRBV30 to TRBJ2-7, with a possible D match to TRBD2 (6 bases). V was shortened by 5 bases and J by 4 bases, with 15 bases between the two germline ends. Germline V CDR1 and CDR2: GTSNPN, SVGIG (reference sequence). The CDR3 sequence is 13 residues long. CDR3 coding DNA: TGTGCCTGGGATTCGGCGGGGAAATACGAGCAGTACTTC. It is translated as CAWDSAGKYEQYF.

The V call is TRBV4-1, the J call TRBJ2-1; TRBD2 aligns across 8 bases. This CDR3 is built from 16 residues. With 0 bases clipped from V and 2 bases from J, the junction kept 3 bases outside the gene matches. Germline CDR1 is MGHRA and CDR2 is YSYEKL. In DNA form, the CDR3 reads TGCGCCAGCAGCCAAGAACTAGCGGCTGCCTACAATGAGCAGTTCTTC. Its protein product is CASSQELAAAYNEQFF.